The 14 T cell receptor beta chains reported below all come from one sample, sequenced in a study of identical twins (TCRdb year 2016). Libraries were made using 5' RACE. For sequencing, an Illumina HiSeq 2000 was employed. TCRdb trimmed the raw reads at Q25, called clones with MiXCR and kept productive beta chains. Rows matching on CDR3 protein sequence are summarized as one entry with the most common DNA and genes. This sample has 500,000 to 550,000 distinct CDR3 sequences in its table, and approximately 22% of those were observed once. The top ten constitute roughly 0.91% of the sample. The same data also contributed to another study, on T cells expressing NK-cell markers.

Source material: CD4+ T cells sorted from blood. The receptor set was obtained from a woman aged 18-29 years in good health.

The chain has TRBV6-6 and TRBJ2-7; a possible D gene is TRBD2 (5 bases). This CDR3 contains 13 residues. V gave up 2 bases and J gave up 0 bases, with 5 bases separating them. The germline V gene encodes CDR1 MNHNY and CDR2 SVGAGI (reference sequence). The CDR3 is CASSYGGSYEQYF. In nucleotides, the CDR3 is TGTGCCAGCAGTTACGGAGGCTCCTACGAGCAGTACTTC.

CDR3 DNA sequence: TGCGCCAGCAGCTTAACGGGGGGAGATCGCTCCTACAATGAGCAGTTCTTC. Translation: CASSLTGGDRSYNEQFF. The chain recombines TRBV5-1 with TRBJ2-1, with TRBD2 matching 7 bases. The CDR3 length is 17 residues. Germline V CDR1 and CDR2: SGHRS, YFSETQ. V lost 2 bases, J lost 0 bases, and 8 bases stayed unmatched. The variable domain in full, completed from reference TRBV5-1 and TRBJ2-1, reads KAGVTQTPRYLIKTRGQQVTLSCSPISGHRSVSWYQQTPGQGLQFLFEYFSETQRNKGNFPGRFSGRQFSNSRSEMNVSTLELGDSALYLCASSLTGGDRSYNEQFFGPGTRLTVL.

The rearrangement links TRBV6-5 to TRBJ1-6; tentatively, D is TRBD1 (6 bases). V lost 1 base, J lost 0 bases, and 10 bases lay in between. The germline gives CDR1 MNHEY, CDR2 SVGAGI. CDR3 length: 17 residues. CDR3 sequence reads: CASSYLQGYSYNSPLHF. The DNA of the CDR3 is TGTGCCAGCAGTTACTTACAGGGTTACTCCTATAATTCACCCCTCCACTTT.

V is TRBV29-1 and J is TRBJ1-1, with D possibly TRBD1 on 6 matching bases. Germline values: CDR1 SQVTM, CDR2 ANQGSEA. CDR3 length: 12 residues. Trimming cost V 6 bases and J 1 base, with 9 bases left between them. CDR3 loop: CSVPDRNTEAFF. CDR3 DNA sequence: TGCAGCGTACCGGACAGGAACACTGAAGCTTTCTTT.

This clonotype was observed a handful of times. CDR3 sequence: CSAKEGGGRGDTQYF. The DNA for the CDR3 is TGCAGTGCTAAAGAGGGCGGGGGCCGGGGGGATACGCAGTATTTT. The chain combines TRBV20-1 with TRBJ2-3, with D possibly TRBD2 on 7 matching bases. In germline, CDR1 is DFQATT, CDR2 SNEGSKA (reference sequence). This CDR3 contains 15 residues. Trimming cost V 4 bases and J 6 bases, with 20 bases left between them.

This chain joins TRBV7-9 and TRBJ2-3; D gene ambiguous. CDR1 is SEHNR, CDR2 FQNEAQ, per germline (reference sequence). The V gene lost 5 bases and the J gene lost 9 bases, with 21 bases spanning the gap. This CDR3 spans 15 amino acids. CDR3 DNA: TGTGCCAGCAGCCGAGAGCGAAGCCCCGCCGAGACGCAGTATTTT. This translates into CASSRERSPAETQYF.

In its sample, this clonotype was seen many times. The rearrangement uses TRBV10-3 and TRBJ2-2; tentative D call: TRBD1 (6 bases). Germline V CDR1 and CDR2: ENHRY, SYGVKD. V was cut by 6 bases and J by 4 bases, with 18 bases left in between. The CDR3 covers 16 residues. The CDR3 loop is CAIRTKQGSGTGELFF. The CDR3 nucleotides are TGTGCCATCAGGACGAAACAGGGCTCCGGCACCGGGGAGCTGTTTTTT.

The J gene is TRBJ1-3, the V gene TRBV20-1, with 7 bases that match TRBD1. The CDR3 covers 15 residues. With V trimmed by 0 bases and J by 7 bases, 9 bases remained unmatched. In germline, CDR1 is DFQATT, CDR2 SNEGSKA (reference sequence). CDR3 amino acids: CSARDMDRSGNTIYF. The CDR3 region has the DNA TGCAGTGCTAGAGATATGGACAGGTCGGGGAACACCATATATTTT.

The chain uses TRBV20-1 and TRBJ2-3; 10 bases agree with TRBD2. The V segment lost 7 bases and the J segment 2 bases; nucleotides outside the gene matches: 6. The CDR3 sequence is 14 residues long. Germline lookup yields CDR1 DFQATT and CDR2 SNEGSKA (reference sequence). CDR3 region: CSVLLAGSTDTQYF. CDR3 nucleotide sequence: TGCAGTGTATTACTAGCGGGATCCACAGATACGCAGTATTTT.

This sequence joins TRBV15 and TRBJ2-5; D possibly uses TRBD1 or TRBD2 (5 bases each). Trimming pared 3 bases from V and 4 bases from J, leaving 12 bases between. This CDR3 is 14 amino acids long. From germline, CDR1 is LNHNV and CDR2 YYDKDF (reference sequence). Here the CDR3 reads CATSSPGSAETQYF. The CDR3 DNA follows: TGTGCCACCAGCAGCCCAGGGAGCGCAGAGACCCAGTACTTC.

This rearrangement joins TRBV20-1 to TRBJ2-1; TRBD2 agrees at 9 bases. Trimming at V came to 1 base and at J to 1 base, leaving 5 bases not matched to a gene. Germline assignment: CDR1 DFQATT and CDR2 SNEGSKA (reference sequence). This CDR3 spans 16 amino acids. CDR3 loop: CSARGGREGSYNEQFF. CDR3 nucleotides: TGCAGTGCTAGAGGCGGGCGGGAGGGTTCCTACAATGAGCAGTTCTTC.

This clonotype was observed a few times. The chain couples TRBV10-1 to TRBJ1-1, with D perhaps matching TRBD1 (5 bases). The V gene lost 3 bases and the J gene lost 0 bases, with 5 bases spanning the gap. Germline values: CDR1 WNHNN, CDR2 SYGVQD (reference sequence). CDR3 length: 13 amino acids. CDR3 loop: CASSDRVNTEAFF. CDR3 in DNA: TGCGCCAGCAGTGACAGGGTGAACACTGAAGCTTTCTTT.

This clonotype was counted at least ten times. This chain joins TRBV12-3 or TRBV12-4 and TRBJ2-3, with D tentatively TRBD1 (5 bases). V gave up 5 bases and J gave up 9 bases, with 9 bases separating them. The CDR3 extends over 11 amino acids. The CDR3 DNA sequence: TGTGCCAGCAGTCTCCAGGGCACGCAGTATTTT. It codes for CASSLQGTQYF.

V gene TRBV6-5 combines with J gene TRBJ2-7; 14 bases line up with TRBD2. This CDR3 comprises 17 residues. The V gene's germline CDR1 is MNHEY and CDR2 SVGAGI. The trim removed 4 bases at V and 6 bases at J, leaving 11 bases unmatched. The CDR3 DNA reads TGTGCCAGCAGTTCCGTGGGACTAGCGGGAGTTTTTGGCGAGCAGTACTTC. Amino acid sequence: CASSSVGLAGVFGEQYF.